Below, 18 T cell receptor beta chains from the same sample are listed, as sequenced in a study of T cells in Graves' hyperthyroidism and ophthalmopathy. RNA transcripts yielded amplified TCR beta CDR3 regions. HTBI primers were used for first-round RT-PCR of the TCR CDR3. From the multiplex PCR reads, TCRdb called clonotypes with MiXCR, one entry per CDR3 protein. The sample holds under 700,000 distinct CDR3 sequences, 46% seen once. Sequencing was done on a sample of peripheral blood or thyroid tissue (not recorded which). The receptors originated from a woman aged 18-29 years with Graves' hyperthyroidism.

This clonotype was detected many times. The chain employs TRBV9 and TRBJ2-7; D is undetermined. Looked up from germline, CDR1 is SGDLS and CDR2 is YYNGEE. V was trimmed by 3 bases and J by 6 bases, leaving 13 bases between them. The CDR3 runs 13 residues. Written as DNA, the CDR3 is TGTGCCAGCAGCGGCACGAATGAGCGCGAGCAGTACTTC. Its translation is CASSGTNEREQYF. Full variable domain (rest looked up from reference TRBV9 and TRBJ2-7): DSGVTQTPKHLITATGQRVTLRCSPRSGDLSVYWYQQSLDQGLQFLIQYYNGEERAKGNILERFSAQQFPDLHSELNLSSLELGDSALYFCASSGTNEREQYFGPGTRLTVT.

This clonotype was seen more than once but under ten times. A read error may produce the germline difference seen at one junction end. The chain combines TRBV9 with TRBJ2-5; 7 positions agree with TRBD1. CDR1 is SGDLS and CDR2 is YYNGEE in the germline V gene. This CDR3 comprises 16 residues. The CDR3 bases are TGCGCCAGCAGCTGGGGCAGGGCAGGGGGCCAAGAGACCCAGTACTTC. This gives the protein CASSWGRAGGQETQYF.

In regard to this clonotype: A read error may account for a junction end that differs from germline. This chain links TRBV11-2 with TRBJ2-6; 13 nucleotides align to TRBD2. CDR3 length equals 19 residues. Per germline, CDR1 SGHAT and CDR2 FQNNGV. CDR3 amino acids: CASSQTSGRFPAGANVLTF. The CDR3, as DNA: TGCGCCAGCAGCCAGACTAGCGGGAGGTTCCCCGCTGGGGCCAACGTCCTGACTTTC. Full variable domain (remainder filled in from reference TRBV11-2 and TRBJ2-6): EAGVAQSPRYKIIEKRQSVAFWCNPISGHATLYWYQQILGQGPKLLIQFQNNGVVDDSQLPKDRFSAERLKGVDSTLKIQPAKLEDSAVYLCASSQTSGRFPAGANVLTFGAGSRLTVL.

This rearrangement joins TRBV5-1 to TRBJ1-4; 8 positions agree with TRBD1. The germline CDR1 and CDR2 sequences are SGHRS and YFSETQ. With 2 bases clipped from V and 8 bases from J, the junction kept 8 bases outside the gene matches. The CDR3 consists of 15 residues. This CDR3 reads CASSFDGDRGEKLFF. The CDR3 DNA reads TGCGCCAGCAGCTTTGACGGAGACAGGGGAGAAAAACTGTTTTTT. The full variable domain, rest sourced from reference TRBV5-1 and TRBJ1-4, is KAGVTQTPRYLIKTRGQQVTLSCSPISGHRSVSWYQQTPGQGLQFLFEYFSETQRNKGNFPGRFSGRQFSNSRSEMNVSTLELGDSALYLCASSFDGDRGEKLFFGSGTQLSVL.

This clonotype was seen a few times. The gene calls are TRBV6-5 and TRBJ2-7; 11 nucleotides agree with TRBD2. J was trimmed by 4 bases and V by 2 bases; bases with no gene match: 4. This CDR3 comprises 15 residues. CDR1 and CDR2 from the germline V gene are MNHEY and SVGAGI. The CDR3 region is CASSYALAGEYEQYF. CDR3 in DNA: TGTGCCAGCAGTTACGCACTAGCGGGAGAGTACGAGCAGTACTTC.

This clonotype was seen a few times. This chain connects TRBV20-1 to TRBJ2-7, with D possibly being TRBD1 (9 bases). This CDR3 has 14 residues. Germline CDR1 and CDR2: DFQATT and SNEGSKA (reference sequence). V lost 3 bases and J 4 bases, leaving 16 bases between the germline ends. The CDR3 DNA reads TGCAGTGCTAGTAGCGGGACAGGGAGGTACGAGCAGTACTTC. Translated: CSASSGTGRYEQYF.

The chain has TRBV2 and TRBJ1-2, with unresolved D. CDR1 is SNHLY, CDR2 FYNNEI, per germline. The length of the CDR3 is 12 residues. V was cut by 8 bases and J by 3 bases, with 10 bases left in between. The CDR3 region is CASQAPDYGYTF. As DNA, the CDR3 is TGTGCCAGCCAGGCACCTGACTATGGCTACACCTTC.

This clonotype occurred a few times. The chain is built from TRBV20-1 and TRBJ2-7; TRBD1 aligns across 11 bases. The CDR3 is made up of 13 amino acids. After removal of 6 bases from V and 3 bases from J, the junction contained 4 bases not matched to a gene. Germline CDR1 DFQATT, CDR2 SNEGSKA (reference sequence). The CDR3 DNA follows: TGCAGTGCCCCGGGGACAGGGGGCTACGAGCAGTACTTC. Its translation is CSAPGTGGYEQYF.

The CDR3: CASSEGGSSGANVLTF. The DNA of the CDR3 is TGCGCCAGCAGTGAGGGGGGGAGCTCTGGGGCCAACGTCCTGACTTTC. The gene calls are TRBV10-2 and TRBJ2-6; tentatively, D is TRBD2 (6 bases). The CDR3 spans 16 residues. From germline, CDR1 is WSHSY and CDR2 SAAADI. Deletions cut 2 bases from V and 0 bases from J, with 8 bases between.

This clonotype was seen more than once but under ten times. The V and J genes are TRBV7-2 and TRBJ2-5, with a weak D call TRBD2 (6 bases). The V end was cut by 1 base, the J end by 0 bases, with 12 bases between. Germline CDR1 and CDR2: SGHTA and FQGNSA. The CDR3 has 16 amino acids. The CDR3 coding sequence is TGTGCCAGCAGCTTAGAGTGGAGGGAGGACCAAGAGACCCAGTACTTC. The encoded protein is CASSLEWREDQETQYF.

Comments on this clonotype: No conserved phenylalanine or tryptophan ends this CDR3, so it is likely a read error. Because the CDR3's place on the DNA is in doubt, the DNA is left out and the CDR3 is given as listed by TCRdb. This sequence joins TRBV9 and TRBJ2-7; the table's D gene call, TRBD2, was not cross checked with the DNA. Germline V gene data show CDR1 as SGDLS and CDR2 as YYNGEE. The CDR3 contains 8 residues when both ends are counted. CDR3 residues: CASSVGTS.

This clonotype was recorded only once. Since a much larger clone is just one base distant, this may be a read error. J is TRBJ1-5 and V is TRBV15; a possible D gene is TRBD1 (5 bases). Trimming cost V 1 base and J 3 bases, with 7 bases left between them. The CDR3 covers 14 residues. The germline V gene encodes CDR1 LNHNV and CDR2 YYDKDF (reference sequence). The CDR3 nucleotides read TGTGCCACCAGCAGAGGGGGGGTCAATCAGCCCCAGCATTTT. Translating it yields CATSRGGVNQPQHF.

The chain has TRBV19 and TRBJ1-1; D remains ambiguous. Germline values: CDR1 LNHDA, CDR2 SQIVND (reference sequence). Trimming took 7 bases from V and 1 from J, leaving 13 bases between them. This CDR3 is 14 amino acids long. CDR3 DNA sequence: TGTGCCAGTACCCTATTCGGGCCGAACACTGAAGCTTTCTTT. This encodes CASTLFGPNTEAFF.

This clonotype has just one count. A much larger clonotype is one base distant, so this may be a read error. No conserved phenylalanine or tryptophan ends this CDR3, so it is likely a read error. The rearrangement joins TRBV7-2 to TRBJ1-1; D gene uncertain. Germline V lookup: CDR1 SGHTA, CDR2 FQGNSA. Trimming stripped 2 bases from V and 5 bases from J, with 6 bases between. The CDR3 covers 12 residues. CDR3 bases: TGTGCCAGCAGCTTACGTTCGACTGAAGCTTTCCTT. It translates to CASSLRSTEAFL.

The rearrangement joins TRBV19 to TRBJ1-5; 9 nucleotides match TRBD1. The CDR3 is 13 amino acids. The V gene's germline CDR1 is LNHDA and CDR2 SQIVND (reference sequence). V lost 7 bases and J lost 5; bases outside the gene matches: 3. This CDR3 is CASTGQGYQPQHF. CDR3 DNA sequence: TGTGCCAGTACCGGACAGGGGTATCAGCCCCAGCATTTT.

The chain joins TRBV20-1 to TRBJ1-2, with 7 bases aligning to TRBD1. This CDR3 has 14 residues. In germline, CDR1 is DFQATT, CDR2 SNEGSKA (reference sequence). V lost 6 bases to trimming and J lost 4 bases; unmatched junction nucleotides: 11. The DNA of the CDR3 is TGCAGTGCCCCGAAAGGTAACAGGGGCTATGGCTACACCTTC. This translates into CSAPKGNRGYGYTF.

The chain employs TRBV29-1 and TRBJ1-2, with a weak D call TRBD1 (5 bases). Trimming removed 2 bases at V and 7 bases at J, with 11 bases between. CDR1 and CDR2 from the germline V gene are SQVTM and ANQGSEA. This CDR3 is 12 amino acids long. In nucleotides, the CDR3 is TGCAGCGTTGAAACCGGCGGGGCTGGCTACACCTTC. Protein sequence: CSVETGGAGYTF. Full variable domain (remainder filled in from reference TRBV29-1 and TRBJ1-2): SAVISQKPSRDICQRGTSLTIQCQVDSQVTMMFWYRQQPGQSLTLIATANQGSEATYESGFVIDKFPISRPNLTFSTLTVSNMSPEDSSIYLCSVETGGAGYTFGSGTRLTVV.

This clonotype showed up just a few times. The chain carries TRBV25-1 and TRBJ1-6, with D uncertain. Between the trimmed V and J ends, which lost 6 bases and 9 bases, there was a span of 18 bases. The germline V gene encodes CDR1 MGHDK and CDR2 SYGVNS. There are 15 residues in the CDR3. CDR3 residues: CASSETTHSISPLHF. CDR3 in DNA: TGTGCCAGCAGCGAGACAACCCACTCTATTTCACCCCTCCACTTT.